A selection of T cell receptor beta chains follows, all from one sample in a study of TIL therapy for anti-PD-1-resistant metastatic lung cancer. Profiled with immunoSEQ multiplex PCR; TCRdb holds only in-frame clones, not every one. The sample holds some 57,000 clones, around 87% seen once. Sequencing used blood, obtained at baseline. These receptors came from a person aged 25 to 85 with non-small cell lung cancer. CDR3s include the opening cysteine and the closing phenylalanine or tryptophan. The D gene is left open where the match is weak. Rows may omit the clone size; those that give it use once, few, many or a size class.

>TRBJ2-5|-|TRBV7-3|-
CASRWIGSGETQYF
TGTGCCAGCAGGTGGATTGGGAGCGGGGAGACCCAGTACTTC
>TRBJ2-3|few|TRBV11-2|TRBD2
CASSPTGGALGTQYF
TGTGCCAGCAGCCCGACGGGGGGGGCCCTTGGTACGCAGTATTTT
>TRBJ2-7|-|TRBV30|-
CAWRWGTNYEQYF
TGTGCCTGGAGGTGGGGCACAAACTACGAGCAGTACTTC
>TRBJ2-7|-|TRBV19|TRBD1
CASFRDRGGQGQYF
TGTGCCAGCTTCCGGGACAGGGGAGGACAGGGGCAGTACTTC
>TRBJ2-2|few|TRBV4-2|-
CASSADGLSGGTGELFF
TGTGCCAGCAGCGCCGACGGGCTGTCAGGAGGCACCGGGGAGCTGTTTTTT
>TRBJ1-4|-|TRBV4-2|-
CASSQGLGQEKLFF
TGTGCCAGCAGCCAAGGCCTGGGCCAAGAAAAACTGTTTTTT
>TRBJ2-3|-|TRBV3-1/TRBV3-2|TRBD1
CASSHPTGALSTDTQYF
TGTGCCAGCAGCCACCCGACAGGGGCTCTTTCCACAGATACGCAGTATTTT
>TRBJ1-1|-|TRBV5-1|-
CASFRESANTEAFF
TGCGCCAGTTTCAGGGAGTCGGCGAACACTGAAGCTTTCTTT
>TRBJ1-1|-|TRBV28|TRBD1
CASSLGQGSEAFF
TGTGCCAGCAGTTTAGGACAGGGCTCCGAAGCTTTCTTT
>TRBJ2-1|-|TRBV6-5|-
CASRLYNEQFF
TGTGCCAGCAGACTATACAATGAGCAGTTCTTC
>TRBJ2-3|-|TRBV6-1|-
CASSEGGVTQYF
TGTGCCAGCAGTGAAGGGGGGGTCACGCAGTATTTT
>TRBJ2-2|few|TRBV7-2|-
CASGTRVSPGELFF
TGTGCCAGCGGAACGAGGGTGTCACCCGGGGAGCTGTTTTTT
>TRBJ2-7|-|TRBV20-1|TRBD1
CSARDSLRSYF
TGCAGTGCCCGGGACAGCCTAAGGTCGTACTTC
>TRBJ2-6|-|TRBV7-3|TRBD1
CASSRQGLSGANVLTF
TGTGCCAGCAGCCGACAGGGGCTCTCTGGGGCCAACGTCCTGACTTTC
>TRBJ1-1|-|TRBV6-5|-
CASSYSTGNTEAFF
TGTGCCAGCAGTTACTCAACAGGAAACACTGAAGCTTTCTTT
>TRBJ2-3|-|TRBV4-2|TRBD2
CASSQTGGLAGEVDTQYF
TGTGCCAGCAGCCAGACCGGCGGACTAGCGGGAGAGGTAGATACGCAGTATTTT
>TRBJ1-2|few|TRBV10-3|TRBD1
CATGQGEGYTF
TGTGCCACGGGACAGGGGGAAGGCTACACCTTC
>TRBJ2-3|-|TRBV5-1|-
CASSLGDSLGDTQYF
TGCGCCAGCAGCTTGGGGGACTCCTTGGGAGATACGCAGTATTTT
>TRBJ2-1|-|TRBV7-2|TRBD2
CASSSPSGGGPLYEQFF
TGTGCCAGCAGCTCACCGTCGGGGGGAGGGCCTCTCTATGAGCAGTTCTTC
>TRBJ1-5|few|TRBV2|-
CASSFDGQPQHF
TGTGCCAGCAGTTTCGACGGGCAGCCCCAGCATTTT
>TRBJ2-7|-|TRBV15|-
CATSRDKAVGEQYF
TGTGCCACCAGCAGAGATAAGGCAGTTGGCGAGCAGTACTTC
>TRBJ1-3|-|TRBV15|-
CATSRGLGEVDTIYF
TGTGCCACCAGCAGAGGGCTGGGGGAGGTGGACACCATATATTTT
>TRBJ2-7|-|TRBV9|-
CASSRAGTPVYEQYF
TGTGCCAGCAGCCGTGCCGGGACCCCCGTCTACGAGCAGTACTTC